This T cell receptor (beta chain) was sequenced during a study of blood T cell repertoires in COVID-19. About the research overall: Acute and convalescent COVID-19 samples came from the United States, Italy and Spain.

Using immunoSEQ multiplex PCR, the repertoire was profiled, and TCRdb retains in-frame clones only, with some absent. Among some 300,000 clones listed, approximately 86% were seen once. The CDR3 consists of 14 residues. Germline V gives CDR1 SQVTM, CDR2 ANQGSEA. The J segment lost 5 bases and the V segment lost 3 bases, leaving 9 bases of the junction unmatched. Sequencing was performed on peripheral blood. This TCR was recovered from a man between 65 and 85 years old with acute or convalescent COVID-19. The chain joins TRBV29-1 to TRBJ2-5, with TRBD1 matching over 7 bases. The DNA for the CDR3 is TGCAGCGTTGAGCCCGACAGGGATTACGAGACCCAGTACTTC. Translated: CSVEPDRDYETQYF.